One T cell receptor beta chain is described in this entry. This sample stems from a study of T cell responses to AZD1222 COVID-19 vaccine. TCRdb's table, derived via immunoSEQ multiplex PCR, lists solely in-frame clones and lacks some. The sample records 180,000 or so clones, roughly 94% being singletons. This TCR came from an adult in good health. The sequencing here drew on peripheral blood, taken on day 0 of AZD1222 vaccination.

CDR3 in DNA: TGTGCCAGTAATCACAGGGACGTATGGCCCCAGCATTTT. It translates to CASNHRDVWPQHF. The rearrangement uses TRBV19 and TRBJ1-5; TRBD1 is a possible D gene (6 bases). Germline lookup yields CDR1 LNHDA and CDR2 SQIVND (reference sequence). The CDR3 runs 13 residues. V was cut by 7 bases and J by 9 bases, with 16 bases left in between. Full variable domain (remainder filled in from reference TRBV19 and TRBJ1-5): DGGITQSPKYLFRKEGQNVTLSCEQNLNHDAMYWYRQDPGQGLRLIYYSQIVNDFQKGDIAEGYSVSREKKESFPLTVTSAQKNPTAFYLCASNHRDVWPQHFGDGTRLSIL.